Following are 30 T cell receptor beta chains from one sample sequenced in a study of T cells in Graves' hyperthyroidism and ophthalmopathy. Amplified regions were TCR beta CDR3 sequences from RNA transcripts. HTBI primers were the set used in a first-round RT-PCR of the TCR CDR3. TCRdb analysed the multiplex PCR reads with MiXCR anew, one entry per CDR3 protein. The table lists approximately 620,000 distinct CDR3 sequences, around 14% of them singletons. Sequencing was done on a sample of blood. These receptor sequences come from a woman under 40 with Graves' hyperthyroidism that later progressed to Graves' ophthalmopathy.

The sample holds many counts of this clonotype. The V call is TRBV5-1, the J call TRBJ2-1, with TRBD1 matching over 10 bases. Germline lookup yields CDR1 SGHRS and CDR2 YFSETQ. V dropped 2 bases and J dropped 7; count of bases not matched to a gene: 9. CDR3 length: 16 residues. The CDR3, as DNA: TGCGCCAGCAGCTTTATCCCGGGACAGGGGTGGAATGAGCAGTTCTTC. Its translation is CASSFIPGQGWNEQFF.

Here the CDR3 reads CASSWWTSGKETQYF. DNA for the CDR3: TGCGCCAGCAGTTGGTGGACTAGCGGGAAAGAGACCCAGTACTTC. The chain recombines TRBV5-1 with TRBJ2-5; the match to TRBD2 covers 12 bases. Germline V lookup: CDR1 SGHRS, CDR2 YFSETQ. CDR3 length equals 15 residues. The V and J ends lost 5 bases and 3 bases, in that order; junction bases with no gene match: 5.

This clonotype has ten or more counts. The V gene is TRBV12-3 or TRBV12-4, the J gene TRBJ1-2; D may be TRBD1 (6 bases). V was trimmed by 4 bases and J by 6 bases, leaving 9 bases between them. There are 12 residues in the CDR3. The chain's CDR3 is CASSWTENGYTF. DNA for the CDR3: TGTGCCAGCAGTTGGACAGAGAATGGCTACACCTTC.

The table lists this clonotype with many counts. The chain has TRBV10-3 and TRBJ2-1; perhaps TRBD2 as D (8 bases). V was pared by 6 bases and J by 9 bases, with 27 bases between. Germline CDR1 reads ENHRY; CDR2 reads SYGVKD. The CDR3 extends over 17 amino acids. The CDR3 nucleotides read TGTGCCATCAGAACGACAGGGACGGGACTAGGACGCGGTGAGCAGTTCTTC. Translated, it gives CAIRTTGTGLGRGEQFF.

A word on this clonotype: This clone may be a read error of a much larger clone one base away. The V call is TRBV10-1, the J call TRBJ2-7, with 9 bases lining up with TRBD1. The CDR3 extends over 16 amino acids. CDR1 is WNHNN and CDR2 is SYGVQD in the germline V gene (reference sequence). In nucleotides, the CDR3 is TGCGTCAGCAGTGGGAAACAGGGGGCGCTTCCCTACGAGCAGTACTTC. Its protein product is CVSSGKQGALPYEQYF.

This sequence joins TRBV12-3 or TRBV12-4 and TRBJ1-5; 7 positions match TRBD1. The CDR3 covers 15 residues. Trimming cost V 5 bases and J 8 bases; bases outside gene matches: 12. CDR3 loop: CASSPNHRGGKPQHF. CDR3 DNA: TGTGCCAGCAGTCCAAACCACAGGGGCGGGAAGCCCCAGCATTTT.

This clonotype was counted many times. V gene TRBV19 combines with J gene TRBJ2-7, with a tentative D call TRBD1 (6 bases). Trimming pared 9 bases from V and 2 bases from J, leaving 32 bases between. This CDR3 comprises 19 residues. Per germline, CDR1 LNHDA and CDR2 SQIVND (reference sequence). Here the CDR3 reads CASPRGGAGVGSDPYEQYF. DNA for the CDR3: TGTGCCAGCCCCCGAGGAGGTGCAGGGGTTGGTAGCGACCCCTACGAGCAGTACTTC.

This clonotype was counted at least ten times. This rearrangement joins TRBV5-1 to TRBJ1-1; 7 bases are shared with TRBD1. Per the germline V gene, CDR1 is SGHRS and CDR2 is YFSETQ. V gave up 4 bases and J gave up 8 bases; unmatched junction bases: 2. CDR3 size: 11 residues. The CDR3 DNA reads as TGCGCCAGCAGCGGGACAGCAGAAGCTTTCTTT. It translates to CASSGTAEAFF.

This clonotype was recorded once. The genes are TRBV2 and TRBJ1-1; 7 nucleotides agree with TRBD1. The CDR3 sequence is 14 residues long. The germline V gene has CDR1 SNHLY and CDR2 FYNNEI. V lost 7 bases to trimming and J lost 2 bases; unmatched junction nucleotides: 7. CDR3 sequence reads: CASILQGYNTEAFF. Written as DNA, the CDR3 is TGTGCCAGCATTCTACAGGGGTATAACACTGAAGCTTTCTTT.

This clonotype has only a few counts. As DNA, the CDR3 is TGTGCCACCGCCCGGGCCACCTCCGGGGAGCTGTTTTTT. Translation gives CATARATSGELFF. V and J are TRBV15 and TRBJ2-2; D is unclear. The V gene's germline CDR1 is LNHNV and CDR2 YYDKDF (reference sequence). CDR3 length: 13 amino acids. Trimming left V 8 bases short and J 6 bases short, with 13 bases between.

Concerning this clonotype: Since no conserved phenylalanine or tryptophan closes the CDR3, a read error is the likely cause. The rearrangement joins TRBV5-1 to TRBJ1-1; D is uncertain. CDR3 size: 13 residues. V lost 0 bases to trimming and J lost 3 bases, with 6 bases between them. Germline V gene data show CDR1 as SGHRS and CDR2 as YFSETQ. The CDR3 here is CASSLGRDTEAFL. The CDR3 DNA reads TGCGCCAGCAGCTTGGGGCGGGACACTGAAGCTTTCCTT.

This clonotype has a count of ten or more. The rearrangement links TRBV11-2 to TRBJ2-7; D may match TRBD1 or TRBD2 (7 bases each). Trimming pared 1 base from V and 4 bases from J, leaving 14 bases between. This CDR3 has 15 amino acids. CDR1 and CDR2 (germline): SGHAT, FQNNGV. The CDR3 loop reads CASSLVGTAGYEQYF. Written as DNA, the CDR3 is TGTGCCAGCAGCTTAGTGGGGACAGCGGGGTACGAGCAGTACTTC.

The table lists this clonotype with many counts. CDR3 coding DNA: TGTGCCGCTAGCGGAGGAAGGTACGAGCAGTACTTC. As protein: CAASGGRYEQYF. The gene calls are TRBV10-3 and TRBJ2-7; 7 bases map to TRBD2. Germline trimming cut 11 bases from V and 4 bases from J; bases unmatched to any gene: 8. This CDR3 has 12 amino acids. Germline CDR1 is ENHRY and CDR2 is SYGVKD.

At least ten counts were recorded for this clonotype. The chain employs TRBV6-1 and TRBJ2-7, with D tentatively TRBD2 (7 bases). The CDR3 is made up of 15 amino acids. V lost 3 bases, J lost 0 bases, and 12 bases lay in between. Germline lookup yields CDR1 MNHNS and CDR2 SASEGT. The CDR3 loop reads CASSDPGDYSYEQYF. In DNA, the CDR3 is TGTGCCAGCAGTGATCCAGGGGACTACTCCTACGAGCAGTACTTC.

The chain recombines TRBV20-1 with TRBJ2-3; 11 nucleotides match TRBD2. Germline V gene lookup returns CDR1 DFQATT and CDR2 SNEGSKA (reference sequence). CDR3 length: 15 amino acids. J gave up 2 bases and V 3 bases, and 4 bases lay outside the gene matches. CDR3 DNA: TGCAGTGCTAGGGGGACTAGCGGTCACACAGATACGCAGTATTTT. Translated, it gives CSARGTSGHTDTQYF.

This clonotype has a count of ten or more. V and J are TRBV12-3 or TRBV12-4 and TRBJ2-1, with TRBD2 matching over 10 bases. V trimming: 5 bases; J trimming: 5 bases; junction bases outside the gene matches: 9. The CDR3 covers 16 residues. CDR3 amino acids: CASSGLAGEFHNEQFF. In DNA form, the CDR3 reads TGTGCCAGCAGTGGGCTAGCGGGAGAGTTCCACAATGAGCAGTTCTTC.

This clonotype was observed many times. V and J are TRBV7-9 and TRBJ2-1; no firm D call. V was cut by 1 base and J by 7 bases, with 8 bases left in between. The germline V gene has CDR1 SEHNR and CDR2 FQNEAQ (reference sequence). CDR3 length: 13 residues. CDR3 residues: CASSLVLGNEQFF. The CDR3 coding sequence is TGTGCCAGCAGCTTAGTGTTGGGGAATGAGCAGTTCTTC.

This clonotype was recorded at least ten times. The chain carries TRBV2 and TRBJ2-7; no reliable D call. Per germline, CDR1 SNHLY and CDR2 FYNNEI. The CDR3 is 12 residues long. With 3 bases removed from V and 7 bases from J, the gap between germline ends came to 10 bases. The CDR3 bases are TGTGCCAGCAGTGAGTGGAAGCAGGAGCAGTACTTC. It encodes CASSEWKQEQYF.

V usage is TRBV3-1 and J usage is TRBJ1-4; maybe TRBD1 (5 bases). Looked up from germline, CDR1 is LGHDT and CDR2 is YNNKEL (reference sequence). This CDR3 has 15 residues. Deletions cut 4 bases from V and 8 bases from J, with 17 bases between. The CDR3 loop is CASSRKIGGGEKLFF. The CDR3 DNA reads as TGTGCCAGCAGCCGCAAGATCGGGGGGGGAGAAAAACTGTTTTTT.

Comments on this clonotype: An end of the junction does not agree with germline; a read error may underlie this. This chain connects TRBV5-5 to TRBJ2-1; TRBD1 matches at 8 bases. Germline CDR1 is SGHKS and CDR2 is YYEKEE (reference sequence). The length of the CDR3 is 15 residues. CDR3 sequence (DNA): TGTGTCAGCAGCTTGGTAGGACAGGGAAGGAATGAGCAGTTCTTC. Protein product: CVSSLVGQGRNEQFF.

The chain carries TRBV6-1 and TRBJ2-7; 7 nucleotides align to TRBD1. V lost 6 bases and J lost 7; bases outside the gene matches: 3. This CDR3 has 11 residues. The germline CDR1 and CDR2 sequences are MNHNS and SASEGT. The CDR3 is CASSQGEEQYF. Here the CDR3 DNA reads TGTGCCAGCAGCCAGGGGGAAGAGCAGTACTTC.

This clonotype was seen at least ten times. CDR3 amino acids: CASSYGLSNQPQHF. In nucleotides, the CDR3 is TGTGCCAGCAGTTACGGTCTTAGCAATCAGCCCCAGCATTTT. The chain links TRBV6-2 or TRBV6-3 to TRBJ1-5; D not certain. The CDR3 totals 14 residues. With 2 bases removed from V and 0 bases from J, the gap between germline ends came to 5 bases. Germline V lookup: CDR1 MNHEY, CDR2 SVGEGT.

This clonotype was found a few times. The chain couples TRBV5-4 to TRBJ2-5, with D possibly being TRBD1 or TRBD2 (5 bases each). Deletions cut 4 bases from V and 4 bases from J, with 20 bases between. The CDR3 extends over 16 amino acids. Germline CDR1 is SGHNT and CDR2 is YYREEE (reference sequence). The CDR3 region has the DNA TGTGCCAGCAGCCCCCCTAAGTCGGGGCCGTCAGAGACCCAGTACTTC. It yields the protein CASSPPKSGPSETQYF.

This clonotype was found a few times. The rearrangement joins TRBV4-3 to TRBJ2-2; unclear D gene. Germline-derived CDR1 and CDR2 are LGHNA and YSLEER. Trimming pared 4 bases from V and 0 bases from J, leaving 12 bases between. The length of the CDR3 is 16 residues. CDR3 in DNA: TGCGCCAGCAGCCCAGATGGGCACACGAACACCGGGGAGCTGTTTTTT. Its translation: CASSPDGHTNTGELFF.

The CDR3, as DNA: TGTGCCAGCAGTAGCCGGGACCTAGGCTACTATGGCTACACCTTC. It encodes CASSSRDLGYYGYTF. The chain employs TRBV12-3 or TRBV12-4 and TRBJ1-2, with a weak D call TRBD1 (5 bases). This CDR3 comprises 15 residues. V dropped 5 bases and J dropped 3 bases, with 16 bases sitting between them.

This clonotype was picked up many times. This chain joins TRBV3-1 and TRBJ2-5; unclear D gene. Germline V gene sequence: CDR1 LGHDT, CDR2 YNNKEL (reference sequence). V was trimmed by 0 bases and J by 1 base, leaving 9 bases between them. The CDR3 contains 15 residues. For the CDR3, the DNA is TGTGCCAGCAGCCAAGACTACAAGCGCCAAGAGACCCAGTACTTC. Translation: CASSQDYKRQETQYF.

In its sample, this clonotype was seen many times. The J gene is TRBJ2-1, the V gene TRBV19, with TRBD2 matching over 7 bases. CDR1 is LNHDA, CDR2 SQIVND, per germline (reference sequence). V trimming: 7 bases; J trimming: 7 bases; junction bases outside the gene matches: 7. This CDR3 spans 13 amino acids. CDR3 sequence reads: CASTKREGNEQFF. In DNA form, the CDR3 reads TGTGCCAGTACCAAGAGGGAGGGGAATGAGCAGTTCTTC. The variable domain in full, completed from reference TRBV19 and TRBJ2-1, reads DGGITQSPKYLFRKEGQNVTLSCEQNLNHDAMYWYRQDPGQGLRLIYYSQIVNDFQKGDIAEGYSVSREKKESFPLTVTSAQKNPTAFYLCASTKREGNEQFFGPGTRLTVL.

Turning to this clonotype: One base away lies a much larger clone, so this may be a sequencing read error. The chain has TRBV6-2 or TRBV6-3 and TRBJ2-7, with D perhaps matching TRBD1 or TRBD2 (5 bases each). The J call may be incorrect, as the DNA end agrees better with TRBJ2-1. Germline values: CDR1 MNHEY, CDR2 SVGEGT. The CDR3 runs 15 residues. The CDR3 DNA is TGTGCCAGCAGTTACTCGGGGGATCCCACCTACGAGCAGTTCTTC. It yields the protein CASSYSGDPTYEQFF.

Of note for this clonotype: A single base separates this from a much larger clone, so it may be a read error. The chain employs TRBV18 and TRBJ2-1, with 10 bases identical to TRBD2. The germline CDR1 and CDR2 sequences are KGHSH and LQKENI. The V gene end was trimmed by 1 base and the J gene end by 7 bases; junction bases not matched to a gene: 4. This CDR3 is 15 amino acids long. The CDR3 is CASSPRLAGENEQFF. Here the CDR3 DNA reads TGTGCCAGCTCACCACGGCTAGCGGGGGAAAATGAGCAGTTCTTC.

This clonotype was found many times. The genes are TRBV12-3 or TRBV12-4 and TRBJ2-2, with 7 bases that match TRBD1. CDR3 length equals 14 residues. The J segment lost 5 bases and the V segment lost 6 bases, leaving 6 bases of the junction unmatched. In DNA form, the CDR3 reads TGTGCCAGCAGAATACAGGGGAAAACCGGGGAGCTGTTTTTT. Protein product: CASRIQGKTGELFF.